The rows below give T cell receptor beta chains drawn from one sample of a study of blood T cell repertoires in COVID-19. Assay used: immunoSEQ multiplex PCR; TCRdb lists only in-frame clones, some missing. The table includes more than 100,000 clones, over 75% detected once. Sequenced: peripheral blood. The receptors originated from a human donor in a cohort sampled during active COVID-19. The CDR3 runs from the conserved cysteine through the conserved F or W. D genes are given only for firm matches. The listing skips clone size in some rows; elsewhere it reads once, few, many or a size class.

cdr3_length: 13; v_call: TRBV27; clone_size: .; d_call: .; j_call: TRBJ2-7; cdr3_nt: TGTGCCAGCAGTTTTAAGGGGACCTACGAGCAGTACTTC; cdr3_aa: CASSFKGTYEQYF
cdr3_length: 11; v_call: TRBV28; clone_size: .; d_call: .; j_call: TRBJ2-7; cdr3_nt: TGTGCCAGCAGTTCCTTCCGCGAGCAGTACTTC; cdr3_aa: CASSSFREQYF
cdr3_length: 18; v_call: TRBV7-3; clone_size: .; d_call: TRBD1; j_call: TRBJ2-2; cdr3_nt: TGTGCCAGCAGCTCTATGACAGGGGCCTCGGAGAACACCGGGGAGCTGTTTTTT; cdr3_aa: CASSSMTGASENTGELFF
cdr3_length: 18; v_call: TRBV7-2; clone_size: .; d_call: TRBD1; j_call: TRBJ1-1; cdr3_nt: TGTGCCAGCAGCTTAGGCGGGGTAGGACAGGGGGTTTCCACTGAAGCTTTCTTT; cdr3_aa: CASSLGGVGQGVSTEAFF
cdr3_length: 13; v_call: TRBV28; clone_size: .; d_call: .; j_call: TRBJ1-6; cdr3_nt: TGTGCCAGCAGTCCGCTAAATAATTCACCCCTCCACTTT; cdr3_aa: CASSPLNNSPLHF
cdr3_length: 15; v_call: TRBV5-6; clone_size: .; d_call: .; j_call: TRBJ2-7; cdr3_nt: TGTGCCAGCAGCTTCTTGGCGGGGAGCTCCTACGAGCAGTACTTC; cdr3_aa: CASSFLAGSSYEQYF
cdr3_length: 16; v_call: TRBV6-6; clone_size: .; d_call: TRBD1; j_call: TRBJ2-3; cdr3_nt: TGTGCCAGCAGCACCCGGGACAGGGAAGCAACAGATACGCAGTATTTT; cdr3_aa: CASSTRDREATDTQYF
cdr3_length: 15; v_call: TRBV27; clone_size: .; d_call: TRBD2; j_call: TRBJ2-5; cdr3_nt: TGTGCCAGCAGTTTATCGAGCGGGAGCGGGGAGACCCAGTACTTC; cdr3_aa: CASSLSSGSGETQYF
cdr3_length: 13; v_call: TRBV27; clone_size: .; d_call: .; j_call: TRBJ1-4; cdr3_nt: TGTGCCAGCAGATTACAGGGTTCCGAAAAACTGTTTTTT; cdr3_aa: CASRLQGSEKLFF
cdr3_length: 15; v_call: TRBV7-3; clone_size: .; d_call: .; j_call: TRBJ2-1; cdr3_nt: TGTGCCAGCAGCTTGACCGCGGACTCCTACAATGAGCAGTTCTTC; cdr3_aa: CASSLTADSYNEQFF
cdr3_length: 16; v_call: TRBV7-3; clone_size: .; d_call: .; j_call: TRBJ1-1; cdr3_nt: TGTGCCAGCAGCTTACGGGCCAGGGGTCGGAACACTGAAGCTTTCTTT; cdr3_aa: CASSLRARGRNTEAFF
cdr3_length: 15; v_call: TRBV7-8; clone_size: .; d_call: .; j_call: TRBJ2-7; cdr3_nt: TGTGCCAGCAGCCCGCGCCCCGGTGTTACCTACGAGCAGTACTTC; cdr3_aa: CASSPRPGVTYEQYF
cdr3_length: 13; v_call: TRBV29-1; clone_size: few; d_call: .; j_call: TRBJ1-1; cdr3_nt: TGCAGCGTAACGGATGGGGGGTACACTGAAGCTTTCTTT; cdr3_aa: CSVTDGGYTEAFF
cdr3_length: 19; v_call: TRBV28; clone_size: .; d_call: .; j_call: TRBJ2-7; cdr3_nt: TGTGCCAGCAGTTTAATCCCAAAGTGGGGAGGTTTCAGACCCTACGAGCAGTACTTC; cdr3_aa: CASSLIPKWGGFRPYEQYF
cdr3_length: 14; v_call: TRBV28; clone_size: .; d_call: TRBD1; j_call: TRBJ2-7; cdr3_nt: TGTGCCAGCAGTTGGATGGGACAGCTCTACGAGCAGTACTTC; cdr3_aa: CASSWMGQLYEQYF
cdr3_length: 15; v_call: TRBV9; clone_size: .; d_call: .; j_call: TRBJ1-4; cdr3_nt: TGTGCCAGCAGCGTAGCTTCCGGGGTGGGAGAAAAACTGTTTTTT; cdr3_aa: CASSVASGVGEKLFF
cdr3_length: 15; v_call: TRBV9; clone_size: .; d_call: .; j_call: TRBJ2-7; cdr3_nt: TGTGCCAGCAGCGTAGCCGACAGTTCCTCCTACGAGCAGTACTTC; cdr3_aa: CASSVADSSSYEQYF
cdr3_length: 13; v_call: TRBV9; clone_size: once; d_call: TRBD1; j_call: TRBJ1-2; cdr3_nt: TGTGCCAGCAGCGACCAGGGGGCCTATGGCTACACCTTC; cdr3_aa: CASSDQGAYGYTF
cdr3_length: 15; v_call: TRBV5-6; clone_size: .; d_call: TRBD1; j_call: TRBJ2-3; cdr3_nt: TGTGCCAGCAGCTCTCTTACAGGGGACACAGATACGCAGTATTTT; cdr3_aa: CASSSLTGDTDTQYF
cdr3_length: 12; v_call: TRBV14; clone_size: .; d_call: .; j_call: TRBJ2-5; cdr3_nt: TGTGCCAGCAGCCAGCCACCCAGCGGCCAGTACTTC; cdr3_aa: CASSQPPSGQYF
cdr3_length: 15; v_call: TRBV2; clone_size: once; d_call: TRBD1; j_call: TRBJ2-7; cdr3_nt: TGTGCCAGCACCCTCAGCCGGGACAGGGACTACGAGCAGTACTTC; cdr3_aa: CASTLSRDRDYEQYF
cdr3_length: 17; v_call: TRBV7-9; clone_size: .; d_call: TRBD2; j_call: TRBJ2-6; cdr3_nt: TGTGCCAGCAGCTTAGGGCTAGCGGGAGCTGGGGCCAACGTCCTGACTTTC; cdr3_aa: CASSLGLAGAGANVLTF
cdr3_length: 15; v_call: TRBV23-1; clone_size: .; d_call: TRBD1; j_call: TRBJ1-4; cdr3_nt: TGCGCCAGCAGTCTATTCCGGGACAGGGATGAAAAACTGTTTTTT; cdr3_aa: CASSLFRDRDEKLFF
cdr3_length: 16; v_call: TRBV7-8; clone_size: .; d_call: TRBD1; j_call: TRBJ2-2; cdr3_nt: TGTGCCAGCAGCATTACGGGACAGGGGAACACCGGGGAGCTGTTTTTT; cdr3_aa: CASSITGQGNTGELFF
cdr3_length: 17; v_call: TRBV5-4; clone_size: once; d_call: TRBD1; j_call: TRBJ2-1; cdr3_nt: TGTGCCAGCAGCCTAGACAGGGCAGCCAACTCCTACAATGAGCAGTTCTTC; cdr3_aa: CASSLDRAANSYNEQFF
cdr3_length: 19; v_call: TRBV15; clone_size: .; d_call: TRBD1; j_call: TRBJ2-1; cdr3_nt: TGTGCCACCAGCAGAGAGCTGAACAACAGGGACAGCTCCTACAATGAGCAGTTCTTC; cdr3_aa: CATSRELNNRDSSYNEQFF